The present TCR beta chain was sequenced within a study of somatic mutations in cytotoxic T cells in rheumatoid arthritis. Study as a whole: Patient blood (approximately 30 ml EDTA) was collected right after diagnosis, preceding any treatment.

The V gene lost 8 bases and the J gene lost 7 bases, with 12 bases spanning the gap. The V gene's germline CDR1 is MRHNA and CDR2 SNTAGT. The length of the CDR3 is 12 residues. As processed by the authors: Concordance between patient CD8+ clones exceeding 1% and published virus-specific TCRB sequences was infrequent. Sequencing was performed with immunoSEQ multiplex PCR; in TCRdb, only in-frame clones are kept and a portion is missing. V and J calls and clone size are copied from that table; D and trimming were computed from the DNA. The data contain over 15,000 clones, about 83% of them seen just once; the ten biggest clones take up around 4.8%.

The sample taken for sequencing was CD8+ T cells sorted from blood. This TCR came from an adult with rheumatoid arthritis. The genes are TRBV6-4 and TRBJ2-1; no reliable D call. CDR3 in DNA: TGTGCCAGCGGTCCGGGTGGGAATGAGCAGTTCTTC. It is translated as CASGPGGNEQFF.